This T cell receptor (beta chain) was recorded in a study of CD8+ T cells in alopecia areata. This clone was counted many times. Each gene name is a mouse one. The CDR3 extends 4 residues past the end of the read, so its final part is completed from the germline J gene. There are 15 residues in the CDR3. Germline V gives CDR1 NNHDY, CDR2 SYVADS. Losses at the gene ends were 1 base for V and 2 bases for J; bases not matched to a gene: 3. After isolation, RNA underwent reverse transcription to generate cDNA as the sequencing template. TCRdb's copy holds only in-frame clones and misses some; the assay was immunoSEQ multiplex PCR. Found here are roughly 3,000 clones, no singletons; the ten largest cover over 40%.

This TCR was recovered from a C3H/HeJ mouse with alopecia areata. MHC haplotype here: H2-k. This chain joins TRBV13-3 and TRBJ2-5; the match to TRBD2 covers 8 bases. The sample taken for sequencing was lesional skin. CDR3 DNA (partial): TGTGCCAGCAGTGATCGCCTGGGGGGCCAAGAC. As protein: CASSDRLGGQD. From start to end, the CDR3 is CASSDRLGGQDTQYF.